A selection of T cell receptor beta chains follows, all from one sample in a study of early T cells in non-severe SARS-CoV-2 infection. TCRdb recomputed calls from the 5' RACE reads with MiXCR, one row per CDR3 protein. The data hold 70,000 to 95,000 distinct CDR3 sequences, with under 15% observed a single time. Specimen: whole blood. The source is an adult who was a healthcare worker with PCR-confirmed SARS-CoV-2 infection or an uninfected control (not recorded which). CDR3s include the opening cysteine and the closing phenylalanine or tryptophan. D genes are given only for firm matches. Part of the rows lack a size; the others show once, few, many or a class for expanded clones.

many	TRBV7-9	-	TRBJ1-2	CASSPRPLLASTF	TGTGCCAGCAGCCCCCGTCCCCTACTCGCCTCCACCTTC
-	TRBV7-2	-	TRBJ1-1	CASRNGGHSNTEAFF	TGTGCCAGCAGGAATGGGGGACATTCGAACACTGAAGCTTTCTTT
-	TRBV20-1	-	TRBJ1-2	CSAGNAAGVDGYTF	TGCAGTGCTGGAAACGCGGCAGGAGTAGATGGCTACACCTTC
few	TRBV10-2	-	TRBJ1-4	CASSESPGVSEKLFF	TGCGCCAGCAGTGAGTCCCCGGGAGTTAGTGAAAAACTGTTTTTT
few	TRBV20-1	TRBD2	TRBJ2-2	CSARGSRLAKSGLGELFF	TGCAGTGCGCGGGGGAGCCGACTAGCGAAATCCGGGCTCGGGGAGCTGTTTTTT
-	TRBV4-1	TRBD1	TRBJ2-3	CASSQGQGSDTQYF	TGCGCCAGCAGCCAAGGACAGGGGTCAGATACGCAGTATTTT
-	TRBV7-2	TRBD2	TRBJ2-1	CASSLVGTSGSYNEQFF	TGTGCCAGCAGCTTAGTAGGGACTAGCGGTTCCTACAATGAGCAGTTCTTC
many	TRBV7-2	-	TRBJ2-1	CASSLGFAGTHNEQFF	TGTGCCAGCAGCTTAGGATTTGCGGGGACCCACAATGAGCAGTTCTTC
-	TRBV19	TRBD1	TRBJ2-3	CASSPTGVGTDTQYF	TGTGCCAGTAGTCCTACAGGGGTAGGAACAGATACGCAGTATTTT
-	TRBV5-6	-	TRBJ2-4	CASSFGPKNIQYF	TGTGCCAGCAGCTTTGGGCCCAAAAACATTCAGTACTTC
few	TRBV29-1	TRBD1	TRBJ1-2	CSAGTGPYGYTF	TGCAGCGCTGGGACAGGACCCTATGGCTACACCTTC
few	TRBV5-5	-	TRBJ2-3	CASSSPSGETDTQYF	TGTGCCAGCAGCTCCCCTTCCGGGGAGACAGATACGCAGTATTTT
many	TRBV27	-	TRBJ1-1	CASAYRDATEAFF	TGTGCCAGCGCGTACCGGGACGCCACTGAAGCTTTCTTT
-	TRBV30	TRBD1	TRBJ1-1	CAWSVIGTGENTEAFF	TGTGCCTGGAGTGTTATCGGGACAGGGGAGAACACTGAAGCTTTCTTT
few	TRBV18	-	TRBJ1-2	CASATGDGYTF	TGTGCCAGCGCAACGGGCGATGGCTACACCTTC
many	TRBV5-1	TRBD1	TRBJ1-1	CASSGTGNMNTEAFF	TGCGCCAGCAGCGGGACAGGGAACATGAACACTGAAGCTTTCTTT
-	TRBV6-1	TRBD1	TRBJ1-2	CANSRGQGANYGYTF	TGTGCCAACAGTCGTGGACAGGGAGCTAACTATGGCTACACCTTC
-	TRBV7-9	-	TRBJ2-3	CASSPRTGRDTQYF	TGTGCCAGCAGCCCACGGACTGGGCGGGATACGCAGTATTTT
many	TRBV2	-	TRBJ1-5	CASSEASGGNQPQHF	TGTGCCAGCAGTGAAGCATCGGGTGGCAATCAGCCCCAGCATTTT
-	TRBV4-1	TRBD1	TRBJ1-3	CASRTNRGTAGNTIYF	TGCGCCAGCAGAACAAACAGGGGGACGGCTGGAAACACCATATATTTT
many	TRBV5-1	TRBD1	TRBJ2-5	CASSPGTGQETQYF	TGCGCCAGCAGCCCGGGGACAGGGCAAGAGACCCAGTACTTC
many	TRBV24-1	TRBD2	TRBJ2-3	CATSDRTSGGPGFRYF	TGTGCCACCAGTGACCGGACTAGCGGGGGCCCGGGGTTTCGGTATTTT
few	TRBV5-1	TRBD1	TRBJ2-5	CASSAATGEEETQYF	TGCGCCAGCAGCGCAGCGACAGGGGAGGAGGAGACCCAGTACTTC
few	TRBV7-2	-	TRBJ2-3	CASSSTHSTDTQYF	TGTGCCAGCAGCTCCACACACAGCACAGATACGCAGTATTTT
few	TRBV12-3/TRBV12-4	-	TRBJ2-3	CASSFAGPTDTQYF	TGTGCCAGCAGTTTTGCGGGGCCCACAGATACGCAGTATTTT
few	TRBV7-6	TRBD1	TRBJ1-3	CASSLRTGTASGNTIYF	TGTGCCAGCAGCTTGCGGACCGGGACAGCCTCTGGAAACACCATATATTTT
few	TRBV5-4	-	TRBJ2-2	CASSLATAPNTGELFF	TGTGCCAGCAGCTTGGCGACAGCCCCGAACACCGGGGAGCTGTTTTTT
-	TRBV3-1	-	TRBJ1-4	CASSPGEKLFF	TGTGCCAGCAGCCCCGGTGAAAAACTGTTTTTT
few	TRBV11-2	-	TRBJ2-3	CASSFRGSDTQYF	TGTGCCAGCAGCTTCAGGGGCTCAGATACGCAGTATTTT
-	TRBV19	-	TRBJ1-6	CASSMVSNSPLHF	TGTGCCAGTAGTATGGTCAGTAATTCACCCCTCCACTTT
many	TRBV6-1	TRBD1	TRBJ1-2	CASSEGTGATIYGYTF	TGTGCCAGCAGTGAAGGGACAGGGGCTACTATATATGGCTACACCTTC
few	TRBV11-2	-	TRBJ1-2	CASSPHGGWGYTF	TGTGCCAGCAGCCCTCACGGGGGATGGGGCTACACCTTC
few	TRBV19	-	TRBJ2-2	CASNSDGAGELFF	TGTGCCAGTAACTCAGACGGGGCCGGGGAGCTGTTTTTT
few	TRBV6-1	TRBD1	TRBJ2-1	CASSEGDRGRNEQFF	TGTGCCAGCAGTGAGGGGGACAGGGGAAGGAATGAGCAGTTCTTC
few	TRBV6-5	-	TRBJ1-1	CASSTPSVGGGGAEAFF	TGTGCCAGCAGTACCCCGAGCGTGGGGGGCGGGGGAGCTGAAGCTTTCTTT
many	TRBV6-1	-	TRBJ1-3	CASRRRGLETSSGNTIYF	TGTGCCAGCAGGAGAAGGGGTCTCGAGACATCGTCCGGAAACACCATATATTTT
-	TRBV12-3/TRBV12-4	-	TRBJ2-3	CASSPQAILAYTQYF	TGTGCCAGCAGTCCACAAGCCATACTAGCTTACACGCAGTATTTT
few	TRBV19	TRBD1	TRBJ2-5	CASSRIGTDQETQYF	TGTGCCAGTAGCCGTATTGGGACAGACCAAGAGACCCAGTACTTC
few	TRBV30	-	TRBJ1-4	CAWKSEKLFF	TGTGCCTGGAAATCTGAAAAACTGTTTTTT
many	TRBV14	-	TRBJ1-6	CASSPMLYNSPLHF	TGTGCCAGCAGCCCCATGCTTTATAATTCACCCCTCCACTTT
few	TRBV24-1	-	TRBJ2-6	CATSDNLRQGAGANVLTF	TGTGCCACCAGTGATAACCTACGTCAAGGAGCTGGGGCCAACGTCCTGACTTTC
few	TRBV10-3	TRBD2	TRBJ2-3	CAISDPSGGDSHPDTQYF	TGTGCCATCAGTGATCCTAGCGGGGGGGACTCCCACCCAGATACGCAGTATTTT
many	TRBV7-3	-	TRBJ2-5	CASSLLTETQYF	TGTGCCAGCAGCTTATTGACGGAGACCCAGTACTTC
-	TRBV6-1	TRBD1	TRBJ2-6	CASSDWTGANGTNVLTF	TGTGCCAGCAGTGATTGGACAGGGGCGAATGGGACCAACGTCCTGACTTTC
-	TRBV20-1	-	TRBJ2-5	CSAHRSVYQETQYF	TGCAGTGCCCACCGATCTGTCTACCAAGAGACCCAGTACTTC
many	TRBV5-1	-	TRBJ1-3	CASSLNGGGSSGNTIYF	TGCGCCAGCAGCTTGAACGGGGGAGGATCCTCTGGAAACACCATATATTTT
few	TRBV27	-	TRBJ1-3	CASSLSGAGNTIYF	TGTGCCAGCAGTTTATCAGGGGCTGGAAACACCATATATTTT
few	TRBV2	-	TRBJ1-2	CASSDSELNYGYTF	TGTGCCAGCAGTGATAGCGAACTTAACTATGGCTACACCTTC